Listed here are 11 T cell receptor beta chains from one sample, sequenced in a study of blood T cell repertoires in COVID-19. The protocol was immunoSEQ multiplex PCR, while the TCRdb copy is restricted to in-frame clones and leaves out a portion. The sample has some 350,000 clones; 88% are singletons. Source material: PBMCs or T cells enriched from blood (not recorded which). Every receptor here comes from a man aged 30 to 45 who had recovered from COVID-19.

The chain combines TRBV30 with TRBJ1-2; D is unclear. Germline assignment: CDR1 GTSNPN and CDR2 SVGIG (reference sequence). Trimming removed 3 bases from V and 4 bases from J, with 15 bases in between. This CDR3 is built from 14 residues. The CDR3, as DNA: TGTGCCTGGAGCCAGATCGGGGTTTCCTATGGCTACACCTTC. Amino acid sequence: CAWSQIGVSYGYTF.

The chain joins TRBV6-5 to TRBJ2-7; D perhaps matches TRBD2 (6 bases). Trimming removed 5 bases at V and 1 base at J, with 12 bases between. The CDR3 runs 14 residues. Germline loops: CDR1 MNHEY, CDR2 SVGAGI. CDR3 sequence (DNA): TGTGCCAGCAGTACGGCAGGGAGGTCCTACGAGCAGTACTTC. Translation gives CASSTAGRSYEQYF.

A single count supports this clone. The rearrangement links TRBV7-6 to TRBJ1-4; 8 bases match TRBD1. Germline trimming cut 3 bases from V and 7 bases from J; bases unmatched to any gene: 7. Germline values: CDR1 SGHVS, CDR2 FNYEAQ. CDR3 size: 15 residues. CDR3 nucleotides: TGTGCCAGCAGCTTCGGACAGGGTAAGTGTGAAAAACTGTTTTTT. Translated: CASSFGQGKCEKLFF. Variable domain in full (rest from reference TRBV7-6 and TRBJ1-4): GAGVSQSPRYKVTKRGQDVALRCDPISGHVSLYWYRQALGQGPEFLTYFNYEAQQDKSGLPNDRFSAERPEGSISTLTIQRTEQRDSAMYRCASSFGQGKCEKLFFGSGTQLSVL.

The V gene is TRBV5-4, the J gene TRBJ2-3; possible D gene TRBD2, 6 bases. The CDR3 loop spans 16 amino acids. CDR1 is SGHNT and CDR2 is YYREEE in the germline V gene (reference sequence). With 0 bases removed from V and 1 base from J, the gap between germline ends came to 12 bases. CDR3 sequence (DNA): TGTGCCAGCAGCTTGGCCCTCTCGGGGGGCACAGATACGCAGTATTTT. Translation gives CASSLALSGGTDTQYF.

This rearrangement joins TRBV9 to TRBJ2-3; D possibly corresponds to TRBD2 (7 bases). Trimming removed 4 bases from V and 4 bases from J, with 13 bases in between. This CDR3 has 14 amino acids. Per germline, CDR1 SGDLS and CDR2 YYNGEE. The CDR3 region is CASSTRGAADTQYF. The CDR3 DNA sequence: TGTGCCAGCAGCACCCGGGGGGCCGCAGATACGCAGTATTTT.

Concerning this clone: This specimen includes other DNA sequences encoding the same CDR3. The CDR3 sequence is CASSYGQSYEQYF. The CDR3 bases are TGTGCCAGCAGCTACGGACAGAGCTACGAGCAGTACTTC. This chain connects TRBV28 to TRBJ2-7, with D perhaps TRBD1 (6 bases). With 6 bases removed from V and 3 bases from J, the gap between germline ends came to 12 bases. This CDR3 is 13 amino acids long. The germline CDR1 and CDR2 sequences are MDHEN and SYDVKM.

The chain carries TRBV2 and TRBJ1-5; 7 nucleotides align to TRBD1. This CDR3 spans 14 amino acids. Germline values: CDR1 SNHLY, CDR2 FYNNEI. V was clipped by 4 bases and J by 6 bases; unmatched bases: 6. CDR3 DNA: TGTGCCAGCAGTGTGAAGGGGGCGATTCAGCCCCAGCATTTT. It is translated as CASSVKGAIQPQHF.

The chain carries TRBV12-3 or TRBV12-4 and TRBJ2-5; 8 bases line up with TRBD1. This CDR3 spans 12 amino acids. Losses at the gene ends were 5 bases for V and 4 bases for J; bases not matched to a gene: 0. The CDR3 protein is CASSDRGETQYF. In DNA form, the CDR3 reads TGTGCCAGCAGTGACAGGGGAGAGACCCAGTACTTC.

V usage is TRBV9 and J usage is TRBJ1-1; 12 bases line up with TRBD1. CDR3 length: 16 amino acids. J lost 6 bases, V lost 1 base, and 7 bases had no gene match. The germline CDR1 and CDR2 sequences are SGDLS and YYNGEE. In DNA form, the CDR3 reads TGTGCCAGCAGCGTACATCCGGGACAGGGGGCTCCTGAAGCTTTCTTT. This encodes CASSVHPGQGAPEAFF.

The chain joins TRBV3-1 (or the pseudogene TRBV3-2) to TRBJ2-1; the match to TRBD1 covers 9 bases. The V gene's germline CDR1 is LGHDT and CDR2 YNNKEL (reference sequence). The CDR3 loop spans 16 amino acids. V lost 8 bases, J lost 7 bases, and 15 bases stayed unmatched. DNA for the CDR3: TGTGCCAGCCGACCCACCACAGGGGGCCGTGAGAATGAGCAGTTCTTC. Amino acids: CASRPTTGGRENEQFF.

The chain couples TRBV28 to TRBJ2-1; 13 positions agree with TRBD2. Germline V gives CDR1 MDHEN, CDR2 SYDVKM. CDR3 length: 14 residues. Trimming at V came to 6 bases and at J to 10 bases, leaving 6 bases not matched to a gene. For the CDR3, the DNA is TGTGCCAGCAGACCTACTAGCGGGGGGGCCGAGCAGTTCTTC. The encoded protein is CASRPTSGGAEQFF.